This TCR beta chain was captured by sequencing in a study of Ad26.COV2.S vaccination and SARS-CoV-2 variants. The treatment here: roughly 18 received Ad26.COV2.S at low or high dose, single or two shots; roughly 5 received placebo; per-sample allocation not given. Specimens were obtained on day 63 following the first vaccine or placebo injection. TCRdb's copy holds only in-frame clones and misses some; the assay was immunoSEQ multiplex PCR. The table includes roughly 420,000 clones, 89% detected once. Trimming took 3 bases from V and 0 from J; bases not matched to a gene: 8. In germline, CDR1 is SGHTA, CDR2 FQGNSA. This CDR3 contains 18 residues. General study findings and limits: Substantial breadth was reportedly displayed by spike-specific CD8+ and CD4+ T cell responses after vaccination.

Worth noting for this clone: Its specificity is unknown.

The receptor was isolated from a person aged 18-60 years who received the Ad26.COV2.S COVID-19 vaccine or a placebo. The sample was peripheral blood, taken in a trial of Ad26.COV2.S vaccine versus placebo. The V gene is TRBV7-2, the J gene TRBJ2-3; TRBD2 agrees at 11 bases. The CDR3 DNA follows: TGTGCCAGCAGCTTGTTCCTAGCGGGGGGCCTGAGCACAGATACGCAGTATTTT. Translated: CASSLFLAGGLSTDTQYF.